The entry that follows covers one T cell receptor (beta chain) sequence. The junction and the germline gene differ at one end; a read error may be behind it. Diagnostic assessment was based on clinical symptoms, serum thyroxine and TRAb, thyroid ultrasound and orbital computed tomography. Fresh peripheral blood, more than 9 ml, yielded the PBMCs. Researchers took RNA transcripts and amplified the TCR beta CDR3 regions from them. The study used the HTBI primer set for a first-round RT-PCR of the TCR CDR3. TCRdb reprocessed the multiplex PCR reads via MiXCR and lists one record per CDR3 protein. The sample records about 600,000 distinct CDR3 sequences, around 16% being singletons. The data were taken from a study of T cells in Graves' hyperthyroidism and ophthalmopathy. The origin of this receptor is a woman aged 40 to 55 with Graves' ophthalmopathy. What was sequenced was blood.

This chain's CDR3 is CSPRAGTTNEQFF. CDR3 DNA: TGCAGTCCTAGGGCCGGAACAACGAATGAGCAGTTCTTC. The chain joins TRBV20-1 to TRBJ2-1; D call uncertain. Germline V gives CDR1 DFQATT, CDR2 SNEGSKA (reference sequence). There are 13 residues in the CDR3.